These 5 T cell receptor beta chains originate from one sample sequenced in a study of T cell responses to AZD1222 COVID-19 vaccine. Assay used: immunoSEQ multiplex PCR; TCRdb lists only in-frame clones, some missing. The table has under 150,000 clones, about 79% seen once. Material: peripheral blood, obtained 28 days after the second AZD1222 dose. These receptors were taken from an adult who received the AZD1222 COVID-19 vaccine.

The J gene is TRBJ2-5, the V gene TRBV5-6, with D possibly TRBD2 on 5 matching bases. The germline gives CDR1 SGHDT, CDR2 YYEEEE. The CDR3 spans 15 residues. V dropped 4 bases and J dropped 4 bases, with 17 bases sitting between them. CDR3 amino acids: CASSVDAQGGETQYF. CDR3 bases: TGTGCCAGCAGCGTCGACGCCCAAGGAGGAGAGACCCAGTACTTC.

V gene TRBV6-4 combines with J gene TRBJ1-5; weak D call: TRBD1 (6 bases). The V gene lost 6 bases and the J gene lost 2 bases, with 17 bases spanning the gap. Germline lookup yields CDR1 MRHNA and CDR2 SNTAGT. The CDR3 spans 16 residues. CDR3 amino acids: CASSGLGAVRNQPQHF. CDR3 sequence (DNA): TGTGCCAGCAGCGGATTGGGGGCGGTTCGCAATCAGCCCCAGCATTTT.

The genes are TRBV12-3 or TRBV12-4 and TRBJ2-5, with D hard to call. With 3 bases removed from V and 5 bases from J, the gap between germline ends came to 10 bases. This CDR3 has 13 residues. The CDR3 region has the DNA TGTGCCAGCAGTTTTGGGTATTTCGAGACCCAGTACTTC. This encodes CASSFGYFETQYF.

This clone was observed a handful of times. This rearrangement joins TRBV7-9 to TRBJ2-1, with 12 bases fitting TRBD2. Unmatched junction bases numbered 9, after V lost 4 bases and J lost 8 bases. This CDR3 comprises 16 residues. Germline-derived CDR1 and CDR2 are SEHNR and FQNEAQ (reference sequence). This chain's CDR3 is CASSSWTSGVPYEQFF. The CDR3 nucleotides are TGTGCCAGCAGCTCCTGGACTAGCGGGGTACCCTATGAGCAGTTCTTC.

The chain has TRBV3-1 (or the pseudogene TRBV3-2) and TRBJ1-2; no definite D call. Germline V gene data show CDR1 as LGHDT and CDR2 as YNNKEL (reference sequence). Trimming shortened V by 4 bases and J by 7 bases, and 10 bases separated the two germline ends. This CDR3 contains 12 residues. The CDR3 here is CASSPLGRGYTF. In DNA form, the CDR3 reads TGTGCCAGCAGCCCCCTCGGGCGTGGCTACACCTTC.